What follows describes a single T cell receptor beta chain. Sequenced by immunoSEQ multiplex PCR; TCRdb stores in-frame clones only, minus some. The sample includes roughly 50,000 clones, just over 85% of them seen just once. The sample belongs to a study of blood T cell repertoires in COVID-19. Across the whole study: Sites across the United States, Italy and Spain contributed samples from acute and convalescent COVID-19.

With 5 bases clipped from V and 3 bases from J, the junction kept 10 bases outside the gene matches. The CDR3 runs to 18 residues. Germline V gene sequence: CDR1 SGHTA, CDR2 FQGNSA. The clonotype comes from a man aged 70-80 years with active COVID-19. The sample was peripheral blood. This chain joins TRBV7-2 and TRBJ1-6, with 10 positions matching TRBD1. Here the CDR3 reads CASSPRTGGPFYNSPLHF. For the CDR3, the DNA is TGTGCCAGCAGCCCACGGACAGGGGGTCCGTTCTATAATTCACCCCTCCACTTT.